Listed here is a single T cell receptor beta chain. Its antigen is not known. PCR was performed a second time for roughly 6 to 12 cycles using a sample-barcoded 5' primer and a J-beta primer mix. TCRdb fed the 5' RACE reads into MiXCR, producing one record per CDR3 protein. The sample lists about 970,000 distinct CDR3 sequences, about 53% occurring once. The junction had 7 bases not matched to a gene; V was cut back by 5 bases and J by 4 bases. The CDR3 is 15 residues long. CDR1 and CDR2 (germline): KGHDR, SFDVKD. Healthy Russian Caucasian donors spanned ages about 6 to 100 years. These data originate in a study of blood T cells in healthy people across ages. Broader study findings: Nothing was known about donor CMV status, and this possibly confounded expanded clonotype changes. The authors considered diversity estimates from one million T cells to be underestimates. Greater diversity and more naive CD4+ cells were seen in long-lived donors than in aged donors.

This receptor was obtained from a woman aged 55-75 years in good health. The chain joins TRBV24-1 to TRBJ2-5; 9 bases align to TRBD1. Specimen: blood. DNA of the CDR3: TGTGCCACCAGTGGGACCGGGACAGGGTCAGAGACCCAGTACTTC. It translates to CATSGTGTGSETQYF.